This section outlines one T cell receptor (beta chain) sequence together with its context. This sample stems from a study of CD8+CD57+ T cells in acquired aplastic anemia. On the study more broadly: DNA per sorted CD4+ or CD8+ sample ranged roughly 0.17 to 27.4 ug, averaging 3.2 ug.

CDR1 is LNHNV and CDR2 is YYDKDF in the germline V gene (reference sequence). The CDR3 has 14 residues. V gave up 0 bases and J gave up 4 bases; unmatched junction bases: 2. The template used for profiling TCR beta VDJ and CDR3 was genomic DNA. Each CDR3 protein gets one entry after TCRdb re-called the reads with MiXCR. This sample has 60,000 to 75,000 distinct CDR3 sequences, with 45% to 70% found just once. The chain is built from TRBV15 and TRBJ1-1; 7 bases match TRBD1. This clonotype originated in a human donor in good health, serving as a control. The sequenced sample consisted of sorted CD4+, CD8+, or CD8+CD57+ T cells (not recorded which) from PBMCs. The CDR3 region has the DNA TGTGCCACCAGCAGAGAACAGGGGATCACTGAAGCTTTCTTT. This translates into CATSREQGITEAFF.